This is a list of T cell receptor beta chains from one sample in a study of cytomegalovirus exposure and HLA in healthy donors. Profiled with immunoSEQ multiplex PCR; TCRdb holds only in-frame clones, not every one. The sample records approximately 110,000 clones, about 78% being singletons. Sequencing was done on a sample of PBMCs. Receptors originate from a man aged 25 to 45 in good health and CMV-seronegative. The CDR3 runs from the conserved cysteine through the conserved F or W. Fields, in order: CDR3 DNA, CDR3 protein, J gene, D gene, V gene, clone size. The D gene is left open where the match is weak. Size values are once, few and many counts, or a class for expanded clones, and some rows have none.

CDR3 DNA: TGTGCCAGTAGTTTCCAACAGGGGGGATTCCACAATGAGCAGTTCTTC; CDR3 protein: CASSFQQGGFHNEQFF; J gene: TRBJ2-1; D gene: TRBD1; V gene: TRBV19; clone size: -
CDR3 DNA: TGTGCCAGCAGCCGACAGGGGGCCGACTATGGCTACACCTTC; CDR3 protein: CASSRQGADYGYTF; J gene: TRBJ1-2; D gene: TRBD1; V gene: TRBV5-4; clone size: once
CDR3 DNA: TGTGCCAGCAGCTCAATAGAGGGACAGGGGGTTGAAGCTTTCTTT; CDR3 protein: CASSSIEGQGVEAFF; J gene: TRBJ1-1; D gene: TRBD1; V gene: TRBV7-9; clone size: -
CDR3 DNA: TGTGCCAGCTCACCAGGGCCCGGTCAGCCCCAGCATTTT; CDR3 protein: CASSPGPGQPQHF; J gene: TRBJ1-5; D gene: -; V gene: TRBV18; clone size: -
CDR3 DNA: TGCAGCGTTGATGGGACTAGATCCTACAATGAGCAGTTCTTC; CDR3 protein: CSVDGTRSYNEQFF; J gene: TRBJ2-1; D gene: TRBD2; V gene: TRBV29-1; clone size: -
CDR3 DNA: TGTGCCAGCAGCCCCTCGCTCAGGGATTCACCCCTCCACTTT; CDR3 protein: CASSPSLRDSPLHF; J gene: TRBJ1-6; D gene: -; V gene: TRBV7-9; clone size: -
CDR3 DNA: TGTGCCAGCAGCTTAGGGGAGGGTGAGCAGTTCTTC; CDR3 protein: CASSLGEGEQFF; J gene: TRBJ2-1; D gene: TRBD2; V gene: TRBV7-9; clone size: -
CDR3 DNA: TGTGCCAGTAGCGCCGGGACAGGGGTCTACGAGCAGTACTTC; CDR3 protein: CASSAGTGVYEQYF; J gene: TRBJ2-7; D gene: TRBD1; V gene: TRBV19; clone size: -
CDR3 DNA: TGTGCCAGCAGTGAACTGCGGGGTGGAGAGACCCAGTACTTC; CDR3 protein: CASSELRGGETQYF; J gene: TRBJ2-5; D gene: -; V gene: TRBV6-1; clone size: -
CDR3 DNA: TGTGCCAGCTCACCGAGGGGACTAGCGGGAGCCGGGGAGCTGTTTTTT; CDR3 protein: CASSPRGLAGAGELFF; J gene: TRBJ2-2; D gene: TRBD2; V gene: TRBV18; clone size: once
CDR3 DNA: TGTGCCAGCAGCCCGACAGGTCTTGGCTACACCTTC; CDR3 protein: CASSPTGLGYTF; J gene: TRBJ1-2; D gene: -; V gene: TRBV28; clone size: -